This is a list of T cell receptor beta chains from one sample in a study of T cells after yellow fever vaccination. MiXCR, run by TCRdb on the 5' RACE reads, gives a single entry per CDR3 protein. This table holds 550,000 or so distinct CDR3 sequences, over 15% found once. Sequenced here: PBMCs, sampled 15 days after the yellow fever booster vaccination. These receptor sequences come from a man aged 30 to 45 who received the YFV17D yellow fever vaccine. The CDR3 runs from the conserved cysteine through the conserved F or W. Each record gives: CDR3 protein, V gene, D gene. A D gene is named only where the DNA matches it firmly.

CDR3: CASSQQNRWTGNREQYF
V: TRBV27
D: -

CDR3: CSVGLAGADTQYF
V: TRBV29-1
D: TRBD2

CDR3: CASSQNSGGENIQYF
V: TRBV4-3
D: -

CDR3: CASSGWERSNEQFF
V: TRBV25-1
D: -

CDR3: CASSHRRGPEETQYF
V: TRBV18
D: -

CDR3: CASTLDNWNEQFF
V: TRBV7-9
D: -

CDR3: CASSPGGSGIQETQYF
V: TRBV9
D: TRBD2

CDR3: CASRKDPLRDTQYF
V: TRBV5-1
D: -

CDR3: CSARRLAAGELFF
V: TRBV20-1
D: -

CDR3: CASSLGLAGGYEQFF
V: TRBV7-2
D: TRBD2

CDR3: CATSRDRGDSSYEQYF
V: TRBV15
D: TRBD1